These 31 T cell receptor beta chains were sequenced from one sample in a study of cytomegalovirus exposure and HLA in healthy donors (dated by TCRdb to about 2017). Library generation was performed with the immunoSEQ multiplex PCR assay. For the multiplex PCR, a mixture combining 60 forward primers for TCR Vbeta segments and 13 reverse primers for TCR Jbeta segments was used. TCRdb took over this immuneACCESS table, retaining in-frame rearrangements with V and J assigned. Such tables are incomplete; in checked studies, under half of the missing clones stem from an unresolved V gene, and the remainder is unexplained. In this sample the table shows about 190,000 clones, around 67% of which occur a single time. The ten largest clones capture less than 4% of the sample. What was sequenced was PBMCs. The receptor source for this set is a woman in her 30s in good health and CMV-seropositive.

To note about this clone: The same CDR3 also results from other DNA sequences found in this sample. The chain recombines TRBV6-1 with TRBJ1-2; D remains unclear. CDR3 length: 13 residues. V was shortened by 3 bases and J by 4 bases, with 9 bases between the two germline ends. CDR1 is MNHNS, CDR2 SASEGT, per germline. The CDR3 sequence is CASSERQTYGYTF. CDR3 nucleotides: TGTGCCAGCAGTGAGCGGCAGACCTATGGCTACACCTTC.

This CDR3 reads CASKITGSSYEQYF. The CDR3 nucleotides are TGTGCCAGTAAGATTACAGGGAGCTCCTACGAGCAGTACTTC. The chain links TRBV19 to TRBJ2-7; TRBD1 is a possible D gene (6 bases). Germline values: CDR1 LNHDA, CDR2 SQIVND (reference sequence). The CDR3 spans 14 residues. With 7 bases removed from V and 0 bases from J, the gap between germline ends came to 13 bases.

The chain employs TRBV6-1 and TRBJ1-1; D is perhaps TRBD1 (5 bases). This CDR3 has 15 amino acids. The V and J ends lost 6 bases and 1 base respectively, with 15 bases between them. Germline V gives CDR1 MNHNS, CDR2 SASEGT. The CDR3 DNA follows: TGTGCCAGCAGAGAGCAGGACGGGGGGAACACTGAAGCTTTCTTT. Protein sequence: CASREQDGGNTEAFF.

V usage is TRBV10-1 and J usage is TRBJ2-1; the match to TRBD1 covers 10 bases. The V and J ends lost 3 bases and 7 bases, in that order; junction bases with no gene match: 9. CDR1 is WNHNN, CDR2 SYGVQD, per germline (reference sequence). The CDR3 consists of 16 residues. In DNA, the CDR3 is TGCGCCAGCAGTGATGCCCCGGGACAGGGGTCAAATGAGCAGTTCTTC. Its protein is CASSDAPGQGSNEQFF.

This clone has a single count. This rearrangement joins TRBV19 to TRBJ1-4; D ambiguous. The CDR3 runs to 13 residues. From germline, CDR1 is LNHDA and CDR2 SQIVND (reference sequence). V lost 7 bases, J lost 8 bases, and 14 bases lay in between. CDR3 in amino acids: CASIRGRGEKLFF. CDR3 DNA sequence: TGTGCCAGTATACGGGGTAGAGGAGAAAAACTGTTTTTT.

The chain combines TRBV6-6 with TRBJ2-4, with 10 positions matching TRBD1. The CDR3 runs 15 residues. CDR1 is MNHNY and CDR2 is SVGAGI in the germline V gene (reference sequence). V shed 0 bases and J 7 bases; nucleotides not matched to a gene: 3. In nucleotides, the CDR3 is TGTGCCAGCAGTTACTCGACAGGGGGCGCGAACATTCAGTACTTC. Translation gives CASSYSTGGANIQYF.

The chain is built from TRBV5-8 and TRBJ1-5; D gene uncertain. CDR3 length equals 14 residues. Trimming left V 6 bases short and J 0 bases short, with 10 bases between. Germline lookup yields CDR1 SGHTS and CDR2 YDEGEE. This CDR3 is CASTLGASNQPQHF. DNA for the CDR3: TGTGCCAGCACACTCGGAGCTAGCAATCAGCCCCAGCATTTT.

The chain carries TRBV7-2 and TRBJ2-7, with D unclear. There are 14 residues in the CDR3. V was trimmed by 0 bases and J by 0 bases, leaving 6 bases between them. CDR1 is SGHTA and CDR2 is FQGNSA in the germline V gene. CDR3 protein: CASSLAPGSYEQYF. The CDR3 coding sequence is TGTGCCAGCAGCTTAGCGCCGGGCTCCTACGAGCAGTACTTC.

The chain couples TRBV6-5 to TRBJ2-1; 9 nucleotides agree with TRBD2. Germline CDR1 and CDR2: MNHEY and SVGAGI. The CDR3 runs 14 residues. V lost 5 bases, J lost 6 bases, and 5 bases stayed unmatched. The CDR3 nucleotides read TGTGCCAGCAGTCGGACTAGCGAGACCAATGAGCAGTTCTTC. It encodes CASSRTSETNEQFF.

This clone was picked up one time. The chain combines TRBV6-4 with TRBJ2-2, with D possibly being TRBD1 (6 bases). Germline-derived CDR1 and CDR2 are MRHNA and SNTAGT. CDR3 size: 15 residues. With 3 bases removed from V and 5 bases from J, the gap between germline ends came to 13 bases. The CDR3 loop is CASSETGKDTGELFF. The CDR3 bases are TGTGCCAGCAGTGAGACAGGAAAAGATACCGGGGAGCTGTTTTTT.

The rearrangement links TRBV7-6 to TRBJ1-3; D uncertain. The CDR3 is 13 amino acids. With 5 bases removed from V and 0 bases from J, the gap between germline ends came to 5 bases. The germline gives CDR1 SGHVS, CDR2 FNYEAQ. CDR3 loop: CASSASSGNTIYF. The DNA for the CDR3 is TGTGCCAGCAGCGCGAGCTCTGGAAACACCATATATTTT.

This clone was counted once. The rearrangement joins TRBV4-1 to TRBJ2-7, with 9 positions matching TRBD1. The germline V gene encodes CDR1 MGHRA and CDR2 YSYEKL. This CDR3 spans 14 amino acids. After removal of 5 bases from V and 5 bases from J, the junction contained 7 bases not matched to a gene. The CDR3, as DNA: TGCGCCAGCAGCTCCGGACAGGGGTTGAACGAGCAGTACTTC. Its translation is CASSSGQGLNEQYF.

V is TRBV29-1 and J is TRBJ1-1; no clear D gene. The CDR3 covers 12 residues. V was pared by 3 bases and J by 5 bases, with 10 bases between. CDR1 is SQVTM, CDR2 ANQGSEA, per germline. Here the CDR3 DNA reads TGCAGCGTTGACGGGAGAGGGACTGAAGCTTTCTTT. This gives the protein CSVDGRGTEAFF.

The chain carries TRBV5-1 and TRBJ2-7; 9 nucleotides line up with TRBD1. V shed 3 bases and J 1 base; nucleotides not matched to a gene: 8. The germline V gene encodes CDR1 SGHRS and CDR2 YFSETQ. CDR3 length equals 16 residues. The CDR3 sequence is CASSSISGTGSYEQYF. CDR3 bases: TGCGCCAGCAGCTCCATCTCCGGGACAGGGTCCTACGAGCAGTACTTC.

As DNA, the CDR3 is TGTGCCAGCAGCTTTGTCGTGGGCTTAAGCACCGGGGAGCTGTTTTTT. Its translation is CASSFVVGLSTGELFF. This chain uses TRBV5-5 with TRBJ2-2, with D unresolved. Germline assignment: CDR1 SGHKS and CDR2 YYEKEE (reference sequence). CDR3 length: 16 residues. V was pared by 2 bases and J by 4 bases, with 15 bases between.

This clone has a handful of counts. V usage is TRBV19 and J usage is TRBJ2-1; 10 bases map to TRBD2. V shed 6 bases and J 3 bases; nucleotides not matched to a gene: 5. Germline V CDR1 and CDR2: LNHDA, SQIVND (reference sequence). The CDR3 spans 15 residues. CDR3 loop: CASRTGLAFYNEQFF. The DNA of the CDR3 is TGTGCCAGTAGAACGGGACTAGCGTTCTACAATGAGCAGTTCTTC.

The V gene is TRBV5-4, the J gene TRBJ1-4, with a weak D call TRBD1 (6 bases). Germline V gene sequence: CDR1 SGHNT, CDR2 YYREEE (reference sequence). V was cut by 0 bases and J by 15 bases, with 15 bases left in between. This CDR3 region has 13 residues. CDR3: CASSLGGGETVFF. Here the CDR3 DNA reads TGTGCCAGCAGCTTGGGAGGGGGAGAAACGGTGTTTTTT.

CDR3: CSVGESSYNEQFF. As DNA, the CDR3 is TGCAGCGTTGGGGAGAGCTCCTACAATGAGCAGTTCTTC. The genes are TRBV29-1 and TRBJ2-1; D is perhaps TRBD2 (5 bases). CDR1 SQVTM and CDR2 ANQGSEA come from the germline V gene. V was shortened by 4 bases and J by 0 bases, with 7 bases between the two germline ends. The CDR3 is made up of 13 amino acids.

The chain recombines TRBV11-2 with TRBJ2-1; 9 bases align to TRBD2. V dropped 5 bases and J dropped 7; count of bases not matched to a gene: 9. Germline V gene sequence: CDR1 SGHAT, CDR2 FQNNGV. The CDR3 is made up of 15 amino acids. CDR3 bases: TGTGCCAGCAGCCGTGGACTAGCGAGTGGGAATGAGCAGTTCTTC. Translation gives CASSRGLASGNEQFF.

The chain links TRBV29-1 to TRBJ2-7; TRBD2 might be the D (7 bases). V shed 3 bases and J shed 3 bases, with 15 bases lying between them. The germline gives CDR1 SQVTM, CDR2 ANQGSEA. The CDR3 is 14 amino acids. The chain's CDR3 is CSVDRGGGFYEQYF. In nucleotides, the CDR3 is TGCAGCGTTGACAGAGGGGGAGGGTTCTACGAGCAGTACTTC.

V gene TRBV4-1 combines with J gene TRBJ1-1; TRBD1 matches 10 bases. Trimming at V came to 8 bases and at J to 7 bases, leaving 10 bases not matched to a gene. From germline, CDR1 is MGHRA and CDR2 YSYEKL. The CDR3 contains 14 residues. The CDR3 DNA reads as TGCGCCAGCGAATCCGGGACAGGGGCTCGTGAAGCTTTCTTT. Translated, it gives CASESGTGAREAFF.

This chain joins TRBV9 and TRBJ2-2, with D possibly being TRBD2 (6 bases). Germline V CDR1 and CDR2: SGDLS, YYNGEE. The CDR3 runs to 13 residues. V lost 3 bases to trimming and J lost 7 bases, with 10 bases between them. The CDR3 loop is CASSERLVGELFF. CDR3 coding DNA: TGTGCCAGCAGCGAACGACTAGTCGGGGAGCTGTTTTTT.

In its sample, this clone was seen once. This chain uses TRBV5-4 with TRBJ2-1; 12 bases are a match to TRBD2. V lost 3 bases to trimming and J lost 4 bases; unmatched junction nucleotides: 5. Germline CDR1 is SGHNT and CDR2 is YYREEE (reference sequence). The CDR3 is 16 residues long. The CDR3 nucleotides are TGTGCCAGCAGCTCCCGACTAGCGGGAGCGTACAATGAGCAGTTCTTC. Protein product: CASSSRLAGAYNEQFF.

This clone was observed a single time. CDR3 region: CASSPLAPIYNEQFF. CDR3 nucleotide sequence: TGTGCCAGCAGTCCTCTAGCGCCGATCTACAATGAGCAGTTCTTC. The genes are TRBV6-5 and TRBJ2-1; a possible D gene is TRBD2 (6 bases). V gave up 5 bases and J gave up 3 bases, with 14 bases separating them. Looked up from germline, CDR1 is MNHEY and CDR2 is SVGAGI. The CDR3 is made up of 15 amino acids.

The chain carries TRBV27 and TRBJ2-7; 7 bases line up with TRBD2. Germline values: CDR1 MNHEY, CDR2 SMNVEV (reference sequence). CDR3 length equals 13 residues. After removal of 3 bases from V and 3 bases from J, the junction contained 2 bases not matched to a gene. CDR3 protein: CASSFASGYEQYF. The CDR3 DNA reads TGTGCCAGCAGTTTTGCTAGCGGCTACGAGCAGTACTTC.

The chain has TRBV27 and TRBJ2-7, with TRBD1 matching 10 bases. After removal of 3 bases from V and 4 bases from J, the junction contained 9 bases not matched to a gene. Germline V CDR1 and CDR2: MNHEY, SMNVEV (reference sequence). The CDR3 contains 16 residues. CDR3 nucleotides: TGTGCCAGCAGTTTTTCCCTGGGACAGGGGTCTTACGAGCAGTACTTC. As protein: CASSFSLGQGSYEQYF.

The V gene is TRBV28, the J gene TRBJ2-1; TRBD1 agrees at 10 bases. The CDR3 length is 14 residues. The germline V gene encodes CDR1 MDHEN and CDR2 SYDVKM. V lost 1 base and J lost 15; bases outside the gene matches: 9. The CDR3 DNA reads TGTGCCAGCAGTTTATTTGACAGGGGGCGAGATTGGTTCTTC. Encoded protein: CASSLFDRGRDWFF.

This chain uses TRBV5-4 with TRBJ1-6, with TRBD1 matching over 8 bases. The CDR3 has 17 amino acids. Trimming cost V 2 bases and J 0 bases; bases outside gene matches: 4. The germline V gene encodes CDR1 SGHNT and CDR2 YYREEE (reference sequence). The CDR3, as DNA: TGTGCCAGCAGCTTTCGACAGGGGAGCTCCTATAATTCACCCCTCCACTTT. Its translation is CASSFRQGSSYNSPLHF.

This clone came up a few times. The chain's CDR3 is CASSGQGKGFGEAFF. CDR3 sequence (DNA): TGTGCCAGCAGTGGACAGGGTAAGGGGTTTGGTGAAGCTTTCTTT. The V call is TRBV6-1, the J call TRBJ1-1; TRBD1 matches at 7 bases. V lost 4 bases to trimming and J lost 7 bases; unmatched junction nucleotides: 12. The germline V gene has CDR1 MNHNS and CDR2 SASEGT. This CDR3 contains 15 residues.

The rearrangement links TRBV7-9 to TRBJ2-7, with TRBD2 matching 11 bases. The J segment lost 2 bases and the V segment lost 5 bases, leaving 5 bases of the junction unmatched. The CDR3 has 15 amino acids. Germline V lookup: CDR1 SEHNR, CDR2 FQNEAQ (reference sequence). The DNA of the CDR3 is TGTGCCAGCAGCGTTACTAGCGGGGGAACCTACGAGCAGTACTTC. This translates into CASSVTSGGTYEQYF.

The chain couples TRBV19 to TRBJ1-2; TRBD1 agrees at 8 bases. Germline V gene data show CDR1 as LNHDA and CDR2 as SQIVND (reference sequence). This CDR3 spans 14 amino acids. The ends lost 3 bases at V and 4 bases at J; junction bases unmatched: 4. The CDR3 sequence: CASSMAGGFYGYTF. The CDR3 DNA follows: TGTGCCAGTAGTATGGCAGGGGGCTTCTATGGCTACACCTTC.